The 32 T cell receptor beta chains reported below all come from one sample, sequenced in a study of beta chain features in type 1 diabetes. What was sequenced were expressed TCRB transcripts, since all of the isolated RNA had been reverse transcribed. The repertoire was sequenced with immunoSEQ multiplex PCR; TCRdb's copy has only in-frame clones and lacks some. The sample contains 300,000 to 350,000 clones, around 7.6% of which appear only once. Specimen: central memory CD4+ T cells from blood. Source of these receptors: a woman aged 18-30 years in good health.

The gene calls are TRBV14 and TRBJ2-2; D possibly corresponds to TRBD1 (6 bases). The CDR3 runs to 12 residues. V was clipped by 4 bases and J by 6 bases, with 6 bases between them. Germline V gene sequence: CDR1 SGHDN, CDR2 FVKESK. For the CDR3, the DNA is TGTGCCAGCAGCCGGGGGCCCGGGGAGCTGTTTTTT. Protein: CASSRGPGELFF.

This clone has a handful of counts. This likely reflects a read error, since a far larger clone is one base away. V usage is TRBV11-2 and J usage is TRBJ2-3, with TRBD2 matching over 8 bases. The germline gives CDR1 SGHAT, CDR2 FQNNGV. Germline trimming cut 6 bases from V and 1 base from J; bases unmatched to any gene: 3. The CDR3 has 14 amino acids. Here the CDR3 DNA reads TGTGCCAGCAGGTTACTAGCGGGCACAGATACGCAGTATTTT. Its protein product is CASRLLAGTDTQYF.

The sample holds many counts of this clone. The V gene is TRBV10-3, the J gene TRBJ2-7; TRBD2 aligns across 12 bases. Germline V lookup: CDR1 ENHRY, CDR2 SYGVKD. The CDR3 is 14 amino acids. J gave up 7 bases and V 4 bases, and 5 bases lay outside the gene matches. The CDR3 nucleotides read TGTGCCATCAGTGGACTAGCGGGAGACTCAGAGCAGTACTTC. It specifies CAISGLAGDSEQYF.

At least ten counts were recorded for this clone. This sequence joins TRBV4-3 and TRBJ2-3; 8 nucleotides agree with TRBD1. The CDR3 is 15 residues long. J gave up 9 bases and V 0 bases, and 8 bases lay outside the gene matches. Germline values: CDR1 LGHNA, CDR2 YSLEER. The chain's CDR3 is CASSQDTQGGWTQYF. DNA of the CDR3: TGCGCCAGCAGCCAAGATACACAGGGGGGATGGACGCAGTATTTT.

This clone has only a few counts. The gene calls are TRBV15 and TRBJ1-3; weak D call: TRBD1 (6 bases). The CDR3 has 17 residues. In germline, CDR1 is LNHNV, CDR2 YYDKDF (reference sequence). V was trimmed by 3 bases and J by 1 base, leaving 16 bases between them. CDR3 bases: TGTGCCACCAGCAGGGAGGGATCCGGGACATCTGGAAACACCATATATTTT. It yields the protein CATSREGSGTSGNTIYF.

This clone was detected a few times. This chain joins TRBV6-6 and TRBJ2-1, with D hard to call. Germline V gene sequence: CDR1 MNHNY, CDR2 SVGAGI (reference sequence). CDR3 length equals 10 residues. The germline V and J ends were trimmed by 9 bases and 5 bases, with 5 bases remaining between them. The CDR3 loop is CASGNNEQFF. The CDR3 DNA reads TGTGCCAGTGGTAACAATGAGCAGTTCTTC.

This clone was seen at least ten times. The rearrangement links TRBV7-2 to TRBJ2-7; 8 bases are a match to TRBD2. The CDR3 contains 15 residues. The junction had 7 bases not matched to a gene; V was cut back by 4 bases and J by 2 bases. Germline values: CDR1 SGHTA, CDR2 FQGNSA. DNA of the CDR3: TGTGCCAGCAGCTCCCAGGCGGGAGGCCCCTACGAGCAGTACTTC. Amino acid sequence: CASSSQAGGPYEQYF.

The chain employs TRBV5-1 and TRBJ2-1; D perhaps matches TRBD2 (5 bases). Germline V gene data show CDR1 as SGHRS and CDR2 as YFSETQ. This CDR3 is built from 14 residues. Trimming removed 0 bases at V and 7 bases at J, with 11 bases between. CDR3 loop: CASSLAQPGNEQFF. The DNA of the CDR3 is TGCGCCAGCAGCTTGGCCCAACCGGGGAATGAGCAGTTCTTC.

This sequence joins TRBV27 and TRBJ2-5; 7 bases fit TRBD1. CDR3 length: 14 residues. The V gene's germline CDR1 is MNHEY and CDR2 SMNVEV (reference sequence). With V trimmed by 5 bases and J by 3 bases, 6 bases remained unmatched. CDR3 in amino acids: CASSKWTGEETQYF. In DNA, the CDR3 is TGTGCCAGCAGTAAATGGACAGGTGAAGAGACCCAGTACTTC.

The sample holds a few counts of this clone. V is TRBV5-6 and J is TRBJ2-1, with unresolved D. Between the trimmed V and J ends, which lost 3 bases and 9 bases, there was a span of 7 bases. CDR1 and CDR2 from the germline V gene are SGHDT and YYEEEE. This CDR3 region has 11 residues. The CDR3 spells CASSSKGEQFF. The CDR3 DNA reads as TGTGCCAGCAGCTCAAAAGGTGAGCAGTTCTTC. Supplemented by reference TRBV5-6 and TRBJ2-1, the full variable domain reads DAGVTQSPTHLIKTRGQQVTLRCSPKSGHDTVSWYQQALGQGPQFIFQYYEEEERQRGNFPDRFSGHQFPNYSSELNVNALLLGDSALYLCASSSKGEQFFGPGTRLTVL.

The rearrangement uses TRBV6-5 and TRBJ1-1, with D maybe TRBD1 (6 bases). The V end was cut by 3 bases, the J end by 4 bases, with 15 bases between. This CDR3 contains 15 residues. Germline CDR1 is MNHEY and CDR2 is SVGAGI. The CDR3 here is CASSYRGGKGTEAFF. In nucleotides, the CDR3 is TGTGCCAGCAGTTATCGAGGGGGAAAGGGCACTGAAGCTTTCTTT.

This rearrangement joins TRBV5-1 to TRBJ2-7; 7 nucleotides line up with TRBD1. The CDR3 is 15 residues long. Germline assignment: CDR1 SGHRS and CDR2 YFSETQ. V trimming: 0 bases; J trimming: 3 bases; junction bases outside the gene matches: 6. CDR3 DNA: TGCGCCAGCAGCTTGGCCGGGACAGTACACTACGAGCAGTACTTC. Its translation: CASSLAGTVHYEQYF.

The chain carries TRBV25-1 and TRBJ1-1; 7 nucleotides match TRBD1. The germline gives CDR1 MGHDK, CDR2 SYGVNS. The trim removed 8 bases at V and 4 bases at J, leaving 7 bases unmatched. There are 13 residues in the CDR3. The chain's CDR3 is CASGGQEPTEAFF. Written as DNA, the CDR3 is TGTGCCAGCGGAGGACAGGAACCCACTGAAGCTTTCTTT.

CDR3 nucleotide sequence: TGTGCCAGCAGCATTACAGATCACTATGGCTACACCTTC. Its protein is CASSITDHYGYTF. The chain uses TRBV7-2 and TRBJ1-2; no reliable D call. V was pared by 5 bases and J by 3 bases, with 10 bases between. The CDR3 has 13 amino acids. Germline assignment: CDR1 SGHTA and CDR2 FQGNSA.

The rearrangement uses TRBV6-6 and TRBJ2-5; possibly TRBD2 for D (5 bases). CDR1 is MNHNY and CDR2 is SVGAGI in the germline V gene (reference sequence). The V end lost 8 bases, the J end lost 3 bases, and 13 bases lay between the germline ends. The CDR3 loop spans 13 amino acids. CDR3 amino acids: CASQDWGEETQYF. CDR3 bases: TGTGCCAGCCAGGATTGGGGAGAAGAGACCCAGTACTTC.

This clone was recorded a few times. A much larger clone sits a single nucleotide away, making a read error possible. This chain connects TRBV6-1 to TRBJ2-7, with D hard to call. CDR1 MNHNS and CDR2 SASEGT come from the germline V gene. The CDR3 is 11 amino acids. The ends were cut back, 5 bases at V and 3 bases at J, with 5 bases in the middle. CDR3 sequence (DNA): TGTGCCAGCAGTTCCGTCTACGAGCAGTACTTC. The encoded protein is CASSSVYEQYF.

The chain joins TRBV18 to TRBJ2-7; 11 nucleotides align to TRBD2. J lost 2 bases, V lost 8 bases, and 8 bases had no gene match. CDR1 and CDR2 from the germline V gene are KGHSH and LQKENI. This CDR3 comprises 15 residues. The CDR3 coding sequence is TGTGCCAGCCAGAGGACTAGCGGGCAACCCTACGAGCAGTACTTC. This codes for CASQRTSGQPYEQYF.

The table lists this clone with a few counts. V is TRBV6-6 and J is TRBJ2-1; D not certain. V lost 5 bases, J lost 6 bases, and 8 bases lay in between. The CDR3 is 12 residues long. CDR1 is MNHNY and CDR2 is SVGAGI in the germline V gene (reference sequence). This CDR3 is CASSVLINEQFF. The CDR3 DNA is TGTGCCAGCAGTGTTCTGATCAATGAGCAGTTCTTC.

This clone showed up just a few times. The chain couples TRBV18 to TRBJ2-1; 8 bases map to TRBD2. The CDR3 sequence is 16 residues long. Germline V gives CDR1 KGHSH, CDR2 LQKENI. V gave up 1 base and J gave up 8 bases; unmatched junction bases: 10. CDR3 amino acids: CASSPLTQREWDEQFF. The CDR3 DNA sequence: TGTGCCAGCTCACCACTCACCCAGCGGGAGTGGGATGAGCAGTTCTTC.

Many counts were recorded for this clone. The chain employs TRBV5-1 and TRBJ2-7; a weak D match, TRBD1 (6 bases). V lost 4 bases and J 2 bases, leaving 7 bases between the germline ends. Germline V lookup: CDR1 SGHRS, CDR2 YFSETQ. This CDR3 is built from 12 residues. CDR3 region: CASSRTAYEQYF. The DNA for the CDR3 is TGCGCCAGCAGCAGGACAGCCTACGAGCAGTACTTC. The variable domain in full, completed from reference TRBV5-1 and TRBJ2-7, reads KAGVTQTPRYLIKTRGQQVTLSCSPISGHRSVSWYQQTPGQGLQFLFEYFSETQRNKGNFPGRFSGRQFSNSRSEMNVSTLELGDSALYLCASSRTAYEQYFGPGTRLTVT.

The table lists this clone with a few counts. J is TRBJ2-7 and V is TRBV5-1, with D possibly TRBD2 on 6 matching bases. The CDR3 runs 15 residues. The V end lost 2 bases, the J end lost 3 bases, and 15 bases lay between the germline ends. Germline CDR1 and CDR2: SGHRS and YFSETQ. CDR3 amino acids: CASSFVTGVYYEQYF. The DNA for the CDR3 is TGCGCCAGCAGCTTCGTGACGGGGGTTTACTACGAGCAGTACTTC.

Turning to this clone: Other DNA sequences within the sample encode an identical CDR3. The gene calls are TRBV7-2 and TRBJ2-3; D unclear. The germline CDR1 and CDR2 sequences are SGHTA and FQGNSA. V gave up 1 base and J gave up 6 bases, with 8 bases separating them. The CDR3 has 13 residues. This CDR3 reads CASSLVFADTQYF. CDR3 bases: TGTGCCAGCAGCTTAGTTTTTGCGGATACGCAGTATTTT.

A few counts support this clone. V is TRBV11-2 and J is TRBJ2-7, with TRBD2 as a possible D gene (5 bases). From germline, CDR1 is SGHAT and CDR2 FQNNGV. The CDR3 loop spans 15 amino acids. Trimming took off 2 bases at V and 3 bases at J, with 14 bases between the two ends. This CDR3 is CASSLFHSGNYEQYF. CDR3 in DNA: TGTGCCAGCAGCTTATTTCACAGCGGCAACTACGAGCAGTACTTC. Complete variable domain (other parts from reference TRBV11-2 and TRBJ2-7): EAGVAQSPRYKIIEKRQSVAFWCNPISGHATLYWYQQILGQGPKLLIQFQNNGVVDDSQLPKDRFSAERLKGVDSTLKIQPAKLEDSAVYLCASSLFHSGNYEQYFGPGTRLTVT.

In its sample, this clone was seen a few times. This could be a read error, since a much larger clone is one nucleotide away. Other DNA sequences in this specimen translate into the identical CDR3. CDR3 in DNA: TGTGCCAGCAGCTTAACTCTAGCGGGAGGGTGGGATACCGGGGAGCTGTTTTTT. Translated, it gives CASSLTLAGGWDTGELFF. The chain recombines TRBV11-1 with TRBJ2-2; 12 bases map to TRBD2. This CDR3 has 18 residues. V was pared by 2 bases and J by 5 bases, with 9 bases of the junction left unmatched. CDR1 SGHAT and CDR2 FQDESV come from the germline V gene (reference sequence).

This clone was counted ten times or more. CDR3 sequence reads: CASTDASPRGNIQYF. The CDR3 region has the DNA TGTGCCAGCACTGACGCTAGCCCCAGGGGAAACATTCAGTACTTC. V gene TRBV2 combines with J gene TRBJ2-4; D possibly corresponds to TRBD1 (6 bases). Germline V gene lookup returns CDR1 SNHLY and CDR2 FYNNEI. The CDR3 contains 15 residues. The V end lost 7 bases, the J end lost 6 bases, and 19 bases lay between the germline ends.

The V call is TRBV7-2, the J call TRBJ2-7; D gene uncertain. Deletions cut 5 bases from V and 6 bases from J, with 11 bases between. Germline CDR1 SGHTA, CDR2 FQGNSA. The CDR3 consists of 12 residues. This CDR3 reads CASSQDAAEQYF. DNA for the CDR3: TGTGCCAGCAGCCAGGACGCGGCCGAGCAGTACTTC.

To note about this clone: A much larger clonotype is one base distant, so this may be a read error. Here the CDR3 DNA reads TGTGCCAGCAGCTTAGACCCGAACACTGAAGCTTTCTTT. Its protein product is CASSLDPNTEAFF. This sequence joins TRBV7-3 and TRBJ1-1; D is undetermined. The CDR3 has 13 amino acids. Germline CDR1 and CDR2: SGHTA and FQGTGA. V was trimmed by 2 bases and J by 1 base, leaving 5 bases between them. Variable domain in full (rest from reference TRBV7-3 and TRBJ1-1): GAGVSQTPSNKVTEKGKYVELRCDPISGHTALYWYRQSLGQGPEFLIYFQGTGAADDSGLPNDRFFAVRPEGSVSTLKIQRTERGDSAVYLCASSLDPNTEAFFGQGTRLTVV.

The gene calls are TRBV29-1 and TRBJ1-4; a weak D match, TRBD1 (6 bases). V lost 6 bases, J lost 4 bases, and 18 bases lay in between. Germline assignment: CDR1 SQVTM and CDR2 ANQGSEA. The CDR3 consists of 15 residues. The CDR3 loop is CSVPGKGGRNEKLFF. CDR3 sequence (DNA): TGCAGCGTGCCCGGGAAGGGGGGACGTAATGAAAAACTGTTTTTT.

This clone has just a few counts. The chain has TRBV4-3 and TRBJ2-1, with 13 bases matching TRBD2. V was clipped by 1 base and J by 7 bases; unmatched bases: 1. The CDR3 covers 15 residues. Germline V gives CDR1 LGHNA, CDR2 YSLEER. The CDR3 region has the DNA TGCGCCAGCAGCCAAGGGACTAGCGGGAGAAATGAGCAGTTCTTC. Translated, it gives CASSQGTSGRNEQFF.

This clone was detected only a few times. The V gene is TRBV5-1, the J gene TRBJ2-1; 14 bases are a match to TRBD2. CDR3 length equals 15 residues. V was clipped by 4 bases and J by 10 bases; unmatched bases: 7. Germline V gives CDR1 SGHRS, CDR2 YFSETQ. CDR3 residues: CASSETSGRASEQFF. CDR3 nucleotide sequence: TGCGCCAGCAGCGAGACTAGCGGGAGGGCCAGCGAGCAGTTCTTC.

This clone was detected only a few times. The rearrangement joins TRBV11-3 to TRBJ2-5, with D tentatively TRBD1 (5 bases). The CDR3 extends over 13 amino acids. The V and J ends lost 5 bases and 5 bases respectively, with 12 bases between them. CDR1 is SGHNT and CDR2 is YENEEA in the germline V gene. The CDR3 DNA reads TGTGCCAGCAGCCCAGGGTTTCGGGAGACCCAGTACTTC. Translated: CASSPGFRETQYF.

In this sample, this clone turned up a few times. The V gene is TRBV7-2, the J gene TRBJ2-3; TRBD2 aligns across 8 bases. There are 15 residues in the CDR3. V shed 3 bases, J shed 1 base, and the junction held 3 bases outside the gene matches. Germline-derived CDR1 and CDR2 are SGHTA and FQGNSA. CDR3 region: CASSFSGDGTDTQYF. The DNA of the CDR3 is TGTGCCAGCAGCTTTAGCGGGGACGGCACAGATACGCAGTATTTT.